These 20 T cell receptor beta chains share one sample of origin, sequenced in a study of shared clonotypes between healthy human individuals. This table comes from immunoSEQ multiplex PCR, and its TCRdb copy is limited to in-frame clones, with some not included. The profile covers around 330,000 clones, with approximately 79% appearing a single time and approximately 10% taken by the ten largest. The specimen was memory CD4+ T cells sorted from blood. Sample subset: CD45RA-negative fraction. These receptors originate from a man aged 30-40 years in good health.

The gene calls are TRBV7-6 and TRBJ2-1, with 7 bases matching TRBD1. Germline CDR1 is SGHVS and CDR2 is FNYEAQ. V lost 5 bases, J lost 8 bases, and 9 bases stayed unmatched. This CDR3 spans 14 amino acids. The CDR3 spells CASSTGQARDEQFF. The CDR3 coding sequence is TGTGCCAGCAGCACCGGACAGGCGAGGGATGAGCAGTTCTTC.

CDR3 nucleotides: TGTGCCAGCAGTATACAGGGAACGACGCTTGGTGAAGCTTTCTTT. Translating gives CASSIQGTTLGEAFF. This sequence joins TRBV2 and TRBJ1-1, with D possibly matching TRBD1 (6 bases). V dropped 5 bases and J dropped 7 bases, with 20 bases sitting between them. Germline CDR1 reads SNHLY; CDR2 reads FYNNEI. The CDR3 is 15 amino acids.

This clone showed up just a few times. The chain joins TRBV5-1 to TRBJ1-1; D is unclear. Deletions cut 0 bases from V and 6 bases from J, with 12 bases between. This CDR3 contains 14 residues. CDR1 is SGHRS and CDR2 is YFSETQ in the germline V gene. As DNA, the CDR3 is TGCGCCAGCAGCTTGGAAGGGAAGTGGTCTGAAGCTTTCTTT. Its translation: CASSLEGKWSEAFF.

This chain links TRBV5-1 with TRBJ2-1; D is perhaps TRBD1 (5 bases). Per the germline V gene, CDR1 is SGHRS and CDR2 is YFSETQ. V was clipped by 0 bases and J by 4 bases, with 23 bases between them. CDR3 length: 19 residues. The CDR3 sequence is CASSLARRARPLQYNEQFF. DNA for the CDR3: TGCGCCAGCAGCTTGGCGCGCAGGGCTCGTCCACTCCAGTACAATGAGCAGTTCTTC.

In this sample, this clone turned up a few times. The chain combines TRBV5-6 with TRBJ2-1, with 12 bases matching TRBD2. V shed 2 bases and J 9 bases; nucleotides not matched to a gene: 12. There are 17 residues in the CDR3. CDR1 and CDR2 from the germline V gene are SGHDT and YYEEEE. As DNA, the CDR3 is TGTGCCAGCAGCTTATTGGCTAGCGGGAGGGTAGTTGGTGAGCAGTTCTTC. Its translation: CASSLLASGRVVGEQFF.

This clone was observed a single time. This chain joins TRBV28 and TRBJ2-6, with TRBD1 identical over 12 bases. In germline, CDR1 is MDHEN, CDR2 SYDVKM. This CDR3 region has 19 residues. The V and J ends lost 6 bases and 3 bases, in that order; junction bases with no gene match: 12. The CDR3 region is CASSSPRGTGGFGANVLTF. The CDR3 DNA reads as TGTGCCAGCAGCTCCCCCCGAGGGACAGGGGGCTTTGGGGCCAACGTCCTGACTTTC. The variable domain in full, with the rest retrieved from reference TRBV28 and TRBJ2-6, is DVKVTQSSRYLVKRTGEKVFLECVQDMDHENMFWYRQDPGLGLRLIYFSYDVKMKEKGDIPEGYSVSREKKERFSLILESASTNQTSMYLCASSSPRGTGGFGANVLTFGAGSRLTVL.

The V and J genes are TRBV28 and TRBJ2-2; no clear D gene. Germline CDR1 is MDHEN and CDR2 is SYDVKM. The CDR3 runs to 14 residues. V was cut by 6 bases and J by 7 bases, with 15 bases left in between. The CDR3 is CASSMVGYIGELFF. DNA for the CDR3: TGTGCCAGCAGCATGGTGGGTTACATCGGGGAGCTGTTTTTT.

This clone was seen only once. The chain links TRBV28 to TRBJ2-7; no clear D gene. This CDR3 is built from 12 residues. The V end lost 4 bases, the J end lost 5 bases, and 9 bases lay between the germline ends. In germline, CDR1 is MDHEN, CDR2 SYDVKM. This CDR3 reads CASSSPLDEQYF. In DNA form, the CDR3 reads TGTGCCAGCAGTTCCCCCCTGGACGAGCAGTACTTC.

The chain links TRBV5-4 to TRBJ2-5, with D maybe TRBD2 (5 bases). This CDR3 is built from 13 residues. CDR1 and CDR2 from the germline V gene are SGHNT and YYREEE (reference sequence). The V and J ends lost 4 bases and 5 bases respectively, with 12 bases between them. This CDR3 reads CASSPPSSETQYF. The DNA of the CDR3 is TGTGCCAGCAGCCCACCTAGCTCGGAGACCCAGTACTTC.

This clone was observed at least ten times. The chain links TRBV18 to TRBJ2-3; the match to TRBD1 covers 10 bases. The J segment lost 4 bases and the V segment lost 3 bases, leaving 1 base of the junction unmatched. CDR1 is KGHSH and CDR2 is LQKENI in the germline V gene. CDR3 length: 14 residues. The CDR3: CASSPGTGADTQYF. Written as DNA, the CDR3 is TGTGCCAGCTCACCTGGGACAGGGGCAGATACGCAGTATTTT.

V usage is TRBV5-1 and J usage is TRBJ2-1; 8 nucleotides align to TRBD1. Per germline, CDR1 SGHRS and CDR2 YFSETQ. This CDR3 contains 15 residues. The V and J ends lost 0 bases and 4 bases, in that order; junction bases with no gene match: 3. For the CDR3, the DNA is TGCGCCAGCAGCTTGGGGCACAGGGGGTACAATGAGCAGTTCTTC. Its translation: CASSLGHRGYNEQFF.

The chain links TRBV19 to TRBJ2-3; 9 nucleotides match TRBD2. CDR3 length: 15 amino acids. CDR1 and CDR2 (germline): LNHDA, SQIVND (reference sequence). The trim removed 9 bases at V and 1 base at J, leaving 8 bases unmatched. The CDR3 bases are TGTGCCAGCAGAGGGCGGGAGGGCCGCACAGATACGCAGTATTTT. Encoded protein: CASRGREGRTDTQYF.

V and J are TRBV15 and TRBJ1-2; the match to TRBD1 covers 7 bases. V trimming: 1 base; J trimming: 4 bases; junction bases outside the gene matches: 6. The CDR3 covers 15 residues. Germline V CDR1 and CDR2: LNHNV, YYDKDF (reference sequence). The CDR3 sequence is CATSRGQGGSYGYTF. Written as DNA, the CDR3 is TGTGCCACCAGCAGAGGTCAGGGGGGTAGCTATGGCTACACCTTC. The whole variable domain, filled in from reference TRBV15 and TRBJ1-2, reads DAMVIQNPRYQVTQFGKPVTLSCSQTLNHNVMYWYQQKSSQAPKLLFHYYDKDFNNEADTPDNFQSRRPNTSFCFLDIRSPGLGDTAMYLCATSRGQGGSYGYTFGSGTRLTVV.

The J gene is TRBJ2-1, the V gene TRBV19; tentative D call: TRBD2 (6 bases). The CDR3 has 15 amino acids. Germline V gene sequence: CDR1 LNHDA, CDR2 SQIVND (reference sequence). V was clipped by 5 bases and J by 4 bases, with 15 bases between them. The CDR3 region is CASSSAGSTYNEQFF. The CDR3 DNA is TGTGCCAGTAGTTCAGCCGGGAGTACTTACAATGAGCAGTTCTTC.

V usage is TRBV6-6 and J usage is TRBJ2-1; the D call may be TRBD1 or TRBD2 (5 bases each). There are 14 residues in the CDR3. Germline CDR1 reads MNHNY; CDR2 reads SVGAGI (reference sequence). The V end lost 10 bases, the J end lost 7 bases, and 20 bases lay between the germline ends. In DNA, the CDR3 is TGTGCCACCATGAGGGGACGGACTTTAAATGAGCAGTTCTTC. Protein: CATMRGRTLNEQFF.

The chain uses TRBV6-6 and TRBJ2-7; D not certain. Germline V gives CDR1 MNHNY, CDR2 SVGAGI (reference sequence). Trimming took 6 bases from V and 2 from J, leaving 8 bases between them. The CDR3 is 12 amino acids. CDR3 sequence: CASRTNPYEQYF. The CDR3 region has the DNA TGTGCCAGCAGAACTAACCCCTACGAGCAGTACTTC.

V gene TRBV29-1 combines with J gene TRBJ2-3; possible D gene TRBD1, 7 bases. Germline V gene sequence: CDR1 SQVTM, CDR2 ANQGSEA. The CDR3 is 14 residues long. The V end was cut by 7 bases, the J end by 3 bases, with 17 bases between. CDR3 sequence (DNA): TGCAGCGCAAAACAGGGGAGGTTTACAGATACGCAGTATTTT. As protein: CSAKQGRFTDTQYF.

This clone has a handful of counts. The V call is TRBV5-5, the J call TRBJ1-1; 8 nucleotides line up with TRBD1. Germline lookup yields CDR1 SGHKS and CDR2 YYEKEE (reference sequence). V was pared by 2 bases and J by 1 base, with 4 bases of the junction left unmatched. The CDR3 length is 15 residues. CDR3 in DNA: TGTGCCAGCAGCTTATTTCAGGGGGCGAACACTGAAGCTTTCTTT. Protein product: CASSLFQGANTEAFF.

The V call is TRBV4-3, the J call TRBJ2-2, with a tentative D call TRBD1 (6 bases). This CDR3 is 16 amino acids long. V lost 2 bases, J lost 1 base, and 11 bases lay in between. Germline CDR1 LGHNA, CDR2 YSLEER. The CDR3 protein is CASSQNLDRNTGELFF. CDR3 sequence (DNA): TGCGCCAGCAGCCAAAACCTGGACAGGAACACCGGGGAGCTGTTTTTT.

The table lists this clone with a few counts. The V call is TRBV5-6, the J call TRBJ2-7, with D unclear. This CDR3 is built from 15 residues. The germline CDR1 and CDR2 sequences are SGHDT and YYEEEE. V was trimmed by 0 bases and J by 0 bases, leaving 10 bases between them. The CDR3 DNA is TGTGCCAGCAGCTTGGGGATAACCCGCTCCTACGAGCAGTACTTC. As protein: CASSLGITRSYEQYF. The complete variable domain, with remaining parts taken from reference TRBV5-6 and TRBJ2-7, reads DAGVTQSPTHLIKTRGQQVTLRCSPKSGHDTVSWYQQALGQGPQFIFQYYEEEERQRGNFPDRFSGHQFPNYSSELNVNALLLGDSALYLCASSLGITRSYEQYFGPGTRLTVT.